What follows are 10 T cell receptor beta chains derived from one specimen sequenced in a study of T cell repertoires in cytomegalovirus infection. TCRdb reprocessed the reads via MiXCR and lists one record per CDR3 protein. The sample lists 150,000 to 200,000 distinct CDR3 sequences, 28% seen once, with 30% to 40% in the top ten. The sequenced material came from PBMCs. All receptors come from a human donor in good health (CMV status not recorded). Some clones in this sample may be carry-over from other donors' samples.

The chain carries TRBV7-9 and TRBJ1-2; D is perhaps TRBD1 (6 bases). This CDR3 spans 13 amino acids. The ends were cut back, 3 bases at V and 9 bases at J, with 14 bases in the middle. CDR1 is SEHNR, CDR2 FQNEAQ, per germline (reference sequence). The CDR3 DNA sequence: TGTGCCAGCAGCTTGTTGTCGGGGGGCTGCTACACCTTC. Protein sequence: CASSLLSGGCYTF. Supplemented by reference TRBV7-9 and TRBJ1-2, the full variable domain reads DTGVSQNPRHKITKRGQNVTFRCDPISEHNRLYWYRQTLGQGPEFLTYFQNEAQLEKSRLLSDRFSAERPKGSFSTLEIQRTEQGDSAMYLCASSLLSGGCYTFGSGTRLTVV.

The chain couples TRBV5-1 to TRBJ1-1, with 8 bases identical to TRBD1. V was pared by 4 bases and J by 7 bases, with 6 bases of the junction left unmatched. Germline CDR1 reads SGHRS; CDR2 reads YFSETQ. This CDR3 has 13 amino acids. CDR3 in DNA: TGCGCCAGCAGCCCTCAGGGACAGGATGAAGCTTTCTTT. This gives the protein CASSPQGQDEAFF.

The rearrangement links TRBV19 to TRBJ1-5; D is perhaps TRBD1 (5 bases). Germline lookup yields CDR1 LNHDA and CDR2 SQIVND (reference sequence). With 6 bases removed from V and 11 bases from J, the gap between germline ends came to 17 bases. CDR3 length: 13 residues. CDR3 loop: CASSLRDLRTQHF. In DNA, the CDR3 is TGTGCCAGTAGCCTCCGGGACCTAAGGACCCAGCATTTT.

This chain links TRBV7-8 with TRBJ2-4; possible D gene TRBD1, 6 bases. With 4 bases removed from V and 0 bases from J, the gap between germline ends came to 13 bases. Germline-derived CDR1 and CDR2 are SGHVS and FQNEAQ. The CDR3 extends over 16 amino acids. CDR3 bases: TGTGCCAGCAGCTCTCAGGGGTCCGTAGCCAAAAACATTCAGTACTTC. Protein sequence: CASSSQGSVAKNIQYF.

This clonotype was recorded a few times. This sequence joins TRBV6-6 and TRBJ1-5; TRBD1 might be the D (5 bases). V lost 6 bases and J lost 15, with 15 bases in between. CDR1 is MNHNY, CDR2 SVGAGI, per germline (reference sequence). CDR3 length equals 11 residues. CDR3 DNA sequence: TGTGCCAGCAGCCCCGGGGCAGCCTGGCATTTT. It translates to CASSPGAAWHF.

The chain uses TRBV2 and TRBJ1-2; D uncertain. The CDR3 sequence is 13 residues long. V shed 0 bases and J shed 8 bases, with 10 bases lying between them. Germline V gives CDR1 SNHLY, CDR2 FYNNEI. This CDR3 is CASSEAPREGYTF. The CDR3 coding sequence is TGTGCCAGCAGTGAAGCGCCAAGGGAGGGCTACACCTTC.

Many counts were recorded for this clonotype. The gene calls are TRBV7-2 and TRBJ2-5, with D tentatively TRBD2 (5 bases). Germline V lookup: CDR1 SGHTA, CDR2 FQGNSA. The CDR3 contains 15 residues. The V end was cut by 5 bases, the J end by 9 bases, with 22 bases between. The CDR3 DNA follows: TGTGCCAGCAGCCCCAAAACGGGCGGTCCGGAGGCCCAGTACTTC. It yields the protein CASSPKTGGPEAQYF.

The chain is built from TRBV7-9 and TRBJ2-3; D not resolved. CDR1 SEHNR and CDR2 FQNEAQ come from the germline V gene (reference sequence). V dropped 5 bases and J dropped 4 bases, with 7 bases sitting between them. The CDR3 sequence is 12 residues long. The CDR3 is CASSKTADTQYF. The CDR3 DNA reads as TGTGCCAGCAGCAAGACCGCAGATACGCAGTATTTT.

A remark on this clonotype: Its ends do not fully match the called genes, so a read error is possible. This chain connects TRBV7-2 to TRBJ2-1, with a weak D call TRBD2 (6 bases). The CDR3 is made up of 15 amino acids. Per the germline V gene, CDR1 is SGHTA and CDR2 is FQGNSA. CDR3 in DNA: TGTGCCAGCAGCTTAGCGGGGGGTTCCTGCAATGAGCAGTTCTTC. The encoded protein is CASSLAGGSCNEQFF.

This chain joins TRBV7-9 and TRBJ2-5; D remains ambiguous. The CDR3 contains 15 residues. Per germline, CDR1 SEHNR and CDR2 FQNEAQ (reference sequence). V was clipped by 7 bases and J by 5 bases, with 20 bases between them. DNA for the CDR3: TGTGCCAGCACCCTAGGGATGTCATCTCGGGAGACCCAGTACTTC. This gives the protein CASTLGMSSRETQYF.